A selection of T cell receptor beta chains follows, all from one sample in a study of cytomegalovirus exposure and HLA in healthy donors. Here immunoSEQ multiplex PCR was the method, and the copy in TCRdb shows in-frame clones only, minus some. The data show some 150,000 clones, around 79% seen once. The specimen was PBMCs. The receptors shown here come from a man between 25 and 39 years old in good health and CMV-seropositive. The CDR3 runs from the conserved cysteine through the conserved F or W. D genes are given only for firm matches. Where a row states a size, it is once, few, many or the class of an expanded clone; other rows omit it.

J gene | V gene | D gene | clone size | CDR3 DNA | CDR3 protein
TRBJ2-7 | TRBV29-1 | NA | NA | TGCAGCGTTAGACAGTCCTACGAGCAGTACTTC | CSVRQSYEQYF
TRBJ2-6 | TRBV2 | NA | NA | TGTGCCAGCAGGATCGACTTCTCTGGGGCCAACGTCCTGACTTTC | CASRIDFSGANVLTF
TRBJ1-6 | TRBV14 | TRBD1 | NA | TGTGCCAGCAGCCAAGACCACAGGGGGAGGTCACCCCTCCACTTT | CASSQDHRGRSPLHF
TRBJ2-3 | TRBV5-4 | NA | NA | TGTGCCAGCAGCTCTAGACTGACTAGCACAGATACGCAGTATTTT | CASSSRLTSTDTQYF
TRBJ2-7 | TRBV5-8 | NA | NA | TGTGCCAGCACCCAACAGGCCCGTTCCTACGAGCAGTACTTC | CASTQQARSYEQYF
TRBJ2-1 | TRBV2 | NA | NA | TGTGCCAGCAGTGACAGGGCCAGGGTAGACAATGAGCAGTTCTTC | CASSDRARVDNEQFF
TRBJ2-3 | TRBV4-3 | TRBD2 | NA | TGCGCCAGCAGCCAAGATCTAGCGGGGGGAGCCACAAGCACAGATACGCAGTATTTT | CASSQDLAGGATSTDTQYF
TRBJ2-6 | TRBV2 | TRBD1 | NA | TGTGCCAGCAGCCCCTACCGGACAGGGAGCTCTGGGGCCAACGTCCTGACTTTC | CASSPYRTGSSGANVLTF
TRBJ2-7 | TRBV2 | TRBD2 | few | TGTGCCAGCAAGGATAGCGGGACCAACCTAGAGCAGTACTTC | CASKDSGTNLEQYF
TRBJ2-3 | TRBV19 | NA | NA | TGTGCCAGTAAAGGGGGACGGTTAGGCGCAGATACGCAGTATTTT | CASKGGRLGADTQYF
TRBJ1-3 | TRBV4-1 | NA | NA | TGCGCCAGCAGCCAAGAGAGGGAGTCCATATATTTT | CASSQERESIYF
TRBJ1-2 | TRBV5-4 | NA | once | TGTGCCAGCAGCCGAACCGGGGTTGATGGCTACACCTTC | CASSRTGVDGYTF
TRBJ2-1 | TRBV19 | TRBD2 | few | TGTGCCAGTAGTATACTAGCGGGGGGACTCAATGAGCAGTTCTTC | CASSILAGGLNEQFF
TRBJ1-5 | TRBV6-5 | NA | NA | TGTGCCAGCAGTTGGGACATCGCGGTAGGGCCCCAGCATTTT | CASSWDIAVGPQHF
TRBJ1-4 | TRBV29-1 | TRBD1 | NA | TGCAGCGTCGGGGATCCGACAGGGGCTAATGAAAAACTGTTTTTT | CSVGDPTGANEKLFF
TRBJ1-5 | TRBV7-2 | NA | NA | TGTGCCAGCAGCTTAGGGGACATCAGGACCCAGCATTTT | CASSLGDIRTQHF
TRBJ1-4 | TRBV29-1 | NA | NA | TGCAGCGTTGGGGACTCCCCGGAGGGAAAACTGTTTTTT | CSVGDSPEGKLFF
TRBJ2-5 | TRBV7-2 | TRBD1 | once | TGTGCCAGCAGCTTAGCAGGGGGCGGGGAGACCCAGTACTTC | CASSLAGGGETQYF
TRBJ1-6 | TRBV7-9 | NA | once | TGTTCCAGCAGCTTACTGGCTAGGGGTAGAGTAAAGGATTCACCCCTCCACTTT | CSSSLLARGRVKDSPLHF
TRBJ1-5 | TRBV27 | NA | few | TGTGCCAGCAGCCTCACGGGGGGTATGCAGCATTTT | CASSLTGGMQHF
TRBJ2-7 | TRBV6-1 | TRBD1 | NA | TGTGCCACTAAACCCAACAGGGGTTTGGGAGAGCAGTACTTC | CATKPNRGLGEQYF
TRBJ1-4 | TRBV5-6 | NA | few | TGTGCCAGCAGCCGCACAGCAACTAATGAAAAACTGTTTTTT | CASSRTATNEKLFF
TRBJ2-5 | TRBV27 | TRBD2 | NA | TGTGCCAGCAGTGAACTAGCGGGAGAGGAGACCCAGTACTTC | CASSELAGEETQYF
TRBJ2-7 | TRBV7-9 | NA | NA | TGTGCCAGCAGCTTAGTTCTACAGGAGAACGAGCAGTACTTC | CASSLVLQENEQYF
TRBJ2-7 | TRBV5-6 | NA | once | TGTGCCAGCAGCTTAAGAACAGTCACCTACGAGCAGTACTTC | CASSLRTVTYEQYF
TRBJ1-2 | TRBV29-1 | NA | NA | TGCAGCGTTGCGCAGGGGTACACCTTC | CSVAQGYTF
TRBJ2-2 | TRBV29-1 | TRBD2 | NA | TGCAGCGTTCTGCTAGCGGGAAACATAAACACCGGGGAGCTGTTTTTT | CSVLLAGNINTGELFF
TRBJ1-6 | TRBV5-6 | TRBD1 | NA | TGTGCCAGCAGCTTAGACAGGGTTCTCCCTTCACCCCTCCACTTT | CASSLDRVLPSPLHF
TRBJ2-7 | TRBV6-1 | TRBD2 | NA | TGTGCCAGCAGTGGTGGCCCGGCTAGCGGAGCATACGAGCAGTACTTC | CASSGGPASGAYEQYF
TRBJ2-5 | TRBV6-1 | NA | NA | TGTGCCAGCAGTGTATACAGACAAGAGACCCAGTACTTC | CASSVYRQETQYF
TRBJ2-7 | TRBV28 | NA | NA | TGTGCCAGCTTATCGACAGGGGAGGGGTACGAGCAGTACTTC | CASLSTGEGYEQYF
TRBJ2-7 | TRBV19 | TRBD1 | few | TGTGCCAGTAGTATCATTGGACAGGGAGTTTACGAGCAGTACTTC | CASSIIGQGVYEQYF
TRBJ2-1 | TRBV28 | TRBD2 | NA | TGTGCCAGCAGTTTTCCCGGACTAGGCGGGGTCGATGAGCAGTTCTTC | CASSFPGLGGVDEQFF
TRBJ2-3 | TRBV9 | TRBD1 | NA | TGTGCCAGCAGCGTAGTAGTGACAGGGTTAGATACGCAGTATTTT | CASSVVVTGLDTQYF
TRBJ2-3 | TRBV15 | NA | once | TGTGCCACCAGCAGAGCTACAGTGATGACAGATACGCAGTATTTT | CATSRATVMTDTQYF
TRBJ2-3 | TRBV7-2 | TRBD2 | NA | TGTGCCAGCAGCTTAGTACTAGCGGGAACAGATACGCAGTATTTT | CASSLVLAGTDTQYF